Below, one TCR beta chain is given with its context. Its antigen is not identified. The sample comes from a study of T cell responses to AZD1222 COVID-19 vaccine. CDR3 length: 11 amino acids. Germline V gene lookup returns CDR1 LNHDA and CDR2 SQIVND (reference sequence). V shed 3 bases and J shed 7 bases, with 7 bases lying between them. TCRdb keeps only in-frame clones here, not all; method: immunoSEQ multiplex PCR. The data contain some 130,000 clones, 85% to 90% of them singletons. General study results and limits: Repertoire samples came only from after the peak T cell response.

The source is an adult in good health. The chain carries TRBV19 and TRBJ2-7; D call uncertain. The sequencing used peripheral blood, collected on day 0 of AZD1222 vaccination. The CDR3, as DNA: TGTGCCAGTAGTATTGGGCCGGAGCAGTACTTC. Its translation: CASSIGPEQYF.